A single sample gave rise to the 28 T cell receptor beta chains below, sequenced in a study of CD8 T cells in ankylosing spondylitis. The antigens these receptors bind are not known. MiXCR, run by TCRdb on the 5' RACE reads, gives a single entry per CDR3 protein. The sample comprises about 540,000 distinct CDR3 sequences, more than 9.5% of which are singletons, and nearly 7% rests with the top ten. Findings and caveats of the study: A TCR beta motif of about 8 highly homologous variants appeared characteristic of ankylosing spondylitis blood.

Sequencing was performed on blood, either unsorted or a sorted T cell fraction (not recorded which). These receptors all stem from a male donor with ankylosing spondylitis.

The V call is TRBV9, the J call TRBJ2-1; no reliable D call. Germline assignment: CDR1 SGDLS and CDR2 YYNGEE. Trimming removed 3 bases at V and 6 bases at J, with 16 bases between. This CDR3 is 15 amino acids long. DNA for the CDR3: TGTGCCAGCAGCGCAGGCTGGCTCATTGGCAATGAGCAGTTCTTC. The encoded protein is CASSAGWLIGNEQFF.

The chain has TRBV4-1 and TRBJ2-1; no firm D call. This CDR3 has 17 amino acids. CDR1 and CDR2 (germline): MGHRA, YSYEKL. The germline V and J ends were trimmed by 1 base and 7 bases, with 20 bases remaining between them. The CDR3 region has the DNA TGCGCCAGCAGCCAAGGAATCCCGGATGCCGCCAAAAATGAGCAGTTCTTC. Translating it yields CASSQGIPDAAKNEQFF.

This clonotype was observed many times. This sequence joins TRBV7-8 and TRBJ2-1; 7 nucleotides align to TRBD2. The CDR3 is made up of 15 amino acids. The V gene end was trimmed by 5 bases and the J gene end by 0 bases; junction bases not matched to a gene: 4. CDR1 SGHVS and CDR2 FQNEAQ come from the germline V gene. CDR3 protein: CASSSGTLSYNEQFF. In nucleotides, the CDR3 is TGTGCCAGCAGCAGCGGGACCCTCTCCTACAATGAGCAGTTCTTC.

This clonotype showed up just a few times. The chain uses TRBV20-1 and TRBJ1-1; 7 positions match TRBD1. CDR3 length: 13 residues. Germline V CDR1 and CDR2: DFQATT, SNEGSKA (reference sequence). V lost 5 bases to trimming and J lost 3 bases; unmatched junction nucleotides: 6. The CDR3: CSAETGIYTEAFF. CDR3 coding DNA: TGCAGTGCTGAGACAGGGATATACACTGAAGCTTTCTTT.

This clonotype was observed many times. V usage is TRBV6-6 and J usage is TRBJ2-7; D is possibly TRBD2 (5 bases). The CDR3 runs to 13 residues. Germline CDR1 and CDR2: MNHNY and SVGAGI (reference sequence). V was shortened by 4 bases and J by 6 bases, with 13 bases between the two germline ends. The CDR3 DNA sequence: TGTGCCAGCAGTTCCCTCGGGGAGCGCGAGCAGTACGTC. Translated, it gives CASSSLGEREQYV.

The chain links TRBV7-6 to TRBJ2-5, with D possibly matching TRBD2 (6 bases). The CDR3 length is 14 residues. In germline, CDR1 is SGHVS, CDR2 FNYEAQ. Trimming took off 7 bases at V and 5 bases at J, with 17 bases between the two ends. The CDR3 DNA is TGTGCCAGCACCCTGACTGGAGGGGCGGAGACCCAGTACTTC. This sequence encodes CASTLTGGAETQYF.

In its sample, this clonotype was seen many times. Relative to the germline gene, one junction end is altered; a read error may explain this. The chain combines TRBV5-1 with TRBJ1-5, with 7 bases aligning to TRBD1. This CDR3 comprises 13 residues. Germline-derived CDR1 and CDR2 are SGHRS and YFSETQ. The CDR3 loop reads CASSLEGAQPQHF. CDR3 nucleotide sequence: TGTGCCAGCAGCTTAGAGGGGGCGCAGCCCCAGCATTTT.

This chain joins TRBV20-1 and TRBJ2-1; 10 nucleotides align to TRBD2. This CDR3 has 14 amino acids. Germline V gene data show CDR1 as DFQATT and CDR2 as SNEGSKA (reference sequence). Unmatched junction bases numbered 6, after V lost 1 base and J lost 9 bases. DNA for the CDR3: TGCAGTGCTAGAGCTAGCGGGAGTAGGGGTGAGCAGTTCTTC. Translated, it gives CSARASGSRGEQFF.

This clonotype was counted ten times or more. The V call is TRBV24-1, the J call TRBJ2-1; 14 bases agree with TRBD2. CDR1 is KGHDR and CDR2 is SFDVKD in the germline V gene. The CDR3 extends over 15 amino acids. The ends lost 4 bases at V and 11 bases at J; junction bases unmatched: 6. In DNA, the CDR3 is TGTGCCACCAGTGACCCGGGACTAGCGGGAGAGAAGCAGTTCTTC. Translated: CATSDPGLAGEKQFF.

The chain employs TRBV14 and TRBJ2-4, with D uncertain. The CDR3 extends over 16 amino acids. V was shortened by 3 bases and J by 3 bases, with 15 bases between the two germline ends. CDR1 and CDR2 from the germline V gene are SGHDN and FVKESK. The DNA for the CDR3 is TGTGCCAGCAGCCAGAGTACCGGGCGAAACAAAAACATTCAGTACTTC. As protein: CASSQSTGRNKNIQYF.

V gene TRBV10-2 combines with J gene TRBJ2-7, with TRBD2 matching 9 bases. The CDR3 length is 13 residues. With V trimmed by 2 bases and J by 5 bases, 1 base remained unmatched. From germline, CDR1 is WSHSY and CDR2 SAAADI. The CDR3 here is CASSESGRHEQYV. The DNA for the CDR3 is TGCGCCAGCAGTGAGAGCGGGAGGCACGAGCAGTACGTC.

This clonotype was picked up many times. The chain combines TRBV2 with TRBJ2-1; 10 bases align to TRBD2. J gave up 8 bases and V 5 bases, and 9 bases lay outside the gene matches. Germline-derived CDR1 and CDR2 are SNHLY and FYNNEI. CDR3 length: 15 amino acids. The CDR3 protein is CASSRSAGGVHEQFF. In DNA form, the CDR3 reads TGTGCCAGCAGTCGCTCAGCGGGAGGGGTGCATGAGCAGTTCTTC.

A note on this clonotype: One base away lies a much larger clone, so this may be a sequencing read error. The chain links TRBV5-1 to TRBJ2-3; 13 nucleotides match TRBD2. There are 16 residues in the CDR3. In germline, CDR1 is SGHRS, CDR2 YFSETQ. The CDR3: CASSLGLAGDTDSQYF. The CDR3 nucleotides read TGCGCCAGCAGCTTAGGACTAGCGGGAGACACAGATTCGCAGTATTTT.

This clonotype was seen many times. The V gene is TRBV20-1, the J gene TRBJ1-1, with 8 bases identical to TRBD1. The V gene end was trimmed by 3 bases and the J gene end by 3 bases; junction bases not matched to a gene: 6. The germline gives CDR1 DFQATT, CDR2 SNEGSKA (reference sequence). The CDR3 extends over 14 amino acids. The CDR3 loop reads CSARTGAQYTEAFF. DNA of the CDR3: TGCAGTGCTAGGACAGGGGCGCAGTACACTGAAGCTTTCTTT.

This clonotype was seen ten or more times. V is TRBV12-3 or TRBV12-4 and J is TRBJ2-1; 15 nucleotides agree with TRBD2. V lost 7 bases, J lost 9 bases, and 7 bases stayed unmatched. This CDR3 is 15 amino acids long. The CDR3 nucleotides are TGTGCCAGCATCCCGGGACTAGCGGGAGGAGGTGAGCAGTTCTTC. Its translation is CASIPGLAGGGEQFF.

The CDR3 DNA reads as TGTGCCAGCAGCTTAGTTAAAGGGGAGGACTATGGCTACACCTTC. Its translation: CASSLVKGEDYGYTF. The rearrangement links TRBV11-2 to TRBJ1-2; D may be TRBD1 (5 bases). The germline V gene encodes CDR1 SGHAT and CDR2 FQNNGV. This CDR3 has 15 amino acids. With 1 base removed from V and 3 bases from J, the gap between germline ends came to 12 bases.

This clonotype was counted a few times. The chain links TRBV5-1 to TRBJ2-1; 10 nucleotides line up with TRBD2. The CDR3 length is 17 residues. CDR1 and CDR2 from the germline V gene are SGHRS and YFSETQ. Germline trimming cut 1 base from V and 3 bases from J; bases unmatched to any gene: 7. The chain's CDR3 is CASSLRGGTSVYNEQFF. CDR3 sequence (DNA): TGCGCCAGCAGCTTGAGGGGCGGGACTAGCGTCTACAATGAGCAGTTCTTC. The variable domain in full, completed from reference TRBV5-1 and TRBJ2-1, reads KAGVTQTPRYLIKTRGQQVTLSCSPISGHRSVSWYQQTPGQGLQFLFEYFSETQRNKGNFPGRFSGRQFSNSRSEMNVSTLELGDSALYLCASSLRGGTSVYNEQFFGPGTRLTVL.

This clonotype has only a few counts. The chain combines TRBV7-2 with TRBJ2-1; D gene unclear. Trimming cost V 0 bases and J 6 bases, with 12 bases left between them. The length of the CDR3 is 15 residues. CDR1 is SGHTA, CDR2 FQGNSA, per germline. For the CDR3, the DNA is TGTGCCAGCAGCTTAGCGGTGGGCTCCGTCAATGAGCAGTTCTTC. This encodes CASSLAVGSVNEQFF.

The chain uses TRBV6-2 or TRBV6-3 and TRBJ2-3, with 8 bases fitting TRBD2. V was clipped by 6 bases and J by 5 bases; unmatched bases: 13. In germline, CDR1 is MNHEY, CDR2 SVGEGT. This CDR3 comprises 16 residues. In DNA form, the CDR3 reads TGTGCCAGCAGATCCCCGCCAGGGAGCGGGAGAGATACGCAGTATTTT. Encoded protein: CASRSPPGSGRDTQYF.

The CDR3 here is CASSLNTANYGYTF. Here the CDR3 DNA reads TGCGCCAGCAGTCTCAACACTGCTAACTATGGCTACACCTTC. V is TRBV5-1 and J is TRBJ1-2; D call uncertain. Germline V gene data show CDR1 as SGHRS and CDR2 as YFSETQ. Trimming pared 5 bases from V and 0 bases from J, leaving 11 bases between. The CDR3 has 14 residues. Drawing the rest from reference TRBV5-1 and TRBJ1-2, the complete variable domain is KAGVTQTPRYLIKTRGQQVTLSCSPISGHRSVSWYQQTPGQGLQFLFEYFSETQRNKGNFPGRFSGRQFSNSRSEMNVSTLELGDSALYLCASSLNTANYGYTFGSGTRLTVV.

CDR3 sequence (DNA): TGTGCCAGCAGTCCCGGGACAGCACCCGGGGAGCTGTTTTTT. As protein: CASSPGTAPGELFF. The gene calls are TRBV12-3 or TRBV12-4 and TRBJ2-2; 7 positions agree with TRBD1. This CDR3 is built from 14 residues. Losses at the gene ends were 5 bases for V and 6 bases for J; bases not matched to a gene: 6.

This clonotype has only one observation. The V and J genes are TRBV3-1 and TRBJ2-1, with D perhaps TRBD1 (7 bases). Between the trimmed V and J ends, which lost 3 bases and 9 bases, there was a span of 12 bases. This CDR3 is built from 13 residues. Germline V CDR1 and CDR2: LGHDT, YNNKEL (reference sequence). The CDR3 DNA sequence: TGTGCCAGCAGCCAGCTGGAGGGGGCTGAGCAGTTCTTC. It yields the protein CASSQLEGAEQFF.

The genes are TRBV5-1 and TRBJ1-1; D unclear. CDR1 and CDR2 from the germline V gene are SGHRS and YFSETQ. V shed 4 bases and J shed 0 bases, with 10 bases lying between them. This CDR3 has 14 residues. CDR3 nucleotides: TGCGCCAGCAGCACGGGAAGCATGAACACTGAAGCTTTCTTT. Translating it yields CASSTGSMNTEAFF.

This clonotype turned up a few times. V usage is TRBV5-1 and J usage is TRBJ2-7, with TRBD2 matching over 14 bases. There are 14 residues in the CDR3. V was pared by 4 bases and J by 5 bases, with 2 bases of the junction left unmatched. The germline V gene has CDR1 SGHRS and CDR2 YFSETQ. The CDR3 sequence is CASSPGLAGDEQYV. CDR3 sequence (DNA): TGCGCCAGCAGCCCGGGACTAGCGGGAGACGAGCAGTACGTC.

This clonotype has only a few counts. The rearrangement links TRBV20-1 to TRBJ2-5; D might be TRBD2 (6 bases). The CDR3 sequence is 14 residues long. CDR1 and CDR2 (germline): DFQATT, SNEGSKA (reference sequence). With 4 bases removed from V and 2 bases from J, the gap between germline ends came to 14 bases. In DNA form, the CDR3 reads TGCAGTGCTATTCAGCATGGAGGGCAAGAGACCCAGTACTTC. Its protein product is CSAIQHGGQETQYF.

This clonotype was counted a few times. The CDR3 protein is CSASGTSGRRPNEQFF. The CDR3 DNA sequence: TGCAGTGCTAGTGGGACTAGCGGGAGGCGGCCCAATGAGCAGTTCTTC. The chain uses TRBV20-1 and TRBJ2-1; 15 bases fit TRBD2. Germline values: CDR1 DFQATT, CDR2 SNEGSKA (reference sequence). J lost 6 bases, V lost 3 bases, and 6 bases had no gene match. This CDR3 is built from 16 residues.

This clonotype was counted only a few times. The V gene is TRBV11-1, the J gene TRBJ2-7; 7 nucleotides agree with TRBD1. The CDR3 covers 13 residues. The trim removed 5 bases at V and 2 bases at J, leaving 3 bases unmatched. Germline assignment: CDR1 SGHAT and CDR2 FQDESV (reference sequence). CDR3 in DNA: TGTGCCAGCAGCCTCGACAGGGCCTACGAGCAGTACGTC. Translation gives CASSLDRAYEQYV.

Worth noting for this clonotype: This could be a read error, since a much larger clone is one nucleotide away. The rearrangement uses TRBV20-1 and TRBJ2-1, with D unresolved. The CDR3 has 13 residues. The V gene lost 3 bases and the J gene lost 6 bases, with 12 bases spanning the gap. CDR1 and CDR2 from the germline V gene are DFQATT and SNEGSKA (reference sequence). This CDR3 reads CSARRTRSNEQFF. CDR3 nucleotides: TGCAGTGCTAGGCGGACCCGTTCCAATGAGCAGTTCTTC.